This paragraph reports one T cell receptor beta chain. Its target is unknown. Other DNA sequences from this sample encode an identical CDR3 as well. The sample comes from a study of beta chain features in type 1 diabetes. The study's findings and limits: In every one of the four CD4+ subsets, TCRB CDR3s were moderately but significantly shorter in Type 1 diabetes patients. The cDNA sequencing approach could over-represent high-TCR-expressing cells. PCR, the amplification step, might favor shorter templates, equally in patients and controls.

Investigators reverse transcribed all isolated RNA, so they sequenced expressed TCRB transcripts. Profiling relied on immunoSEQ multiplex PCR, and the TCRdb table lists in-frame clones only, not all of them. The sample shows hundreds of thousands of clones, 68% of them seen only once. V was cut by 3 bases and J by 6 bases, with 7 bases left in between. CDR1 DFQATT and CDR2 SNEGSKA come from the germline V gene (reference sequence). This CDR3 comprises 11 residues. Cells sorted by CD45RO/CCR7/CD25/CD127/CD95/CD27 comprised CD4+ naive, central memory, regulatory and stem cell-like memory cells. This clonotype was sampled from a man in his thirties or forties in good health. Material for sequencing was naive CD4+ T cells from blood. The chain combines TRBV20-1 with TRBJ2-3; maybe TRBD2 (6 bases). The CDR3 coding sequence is TGCAGTGCTAGCGGGAGCGATACGCAGTATTTT. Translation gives CSASGSDTQYF.